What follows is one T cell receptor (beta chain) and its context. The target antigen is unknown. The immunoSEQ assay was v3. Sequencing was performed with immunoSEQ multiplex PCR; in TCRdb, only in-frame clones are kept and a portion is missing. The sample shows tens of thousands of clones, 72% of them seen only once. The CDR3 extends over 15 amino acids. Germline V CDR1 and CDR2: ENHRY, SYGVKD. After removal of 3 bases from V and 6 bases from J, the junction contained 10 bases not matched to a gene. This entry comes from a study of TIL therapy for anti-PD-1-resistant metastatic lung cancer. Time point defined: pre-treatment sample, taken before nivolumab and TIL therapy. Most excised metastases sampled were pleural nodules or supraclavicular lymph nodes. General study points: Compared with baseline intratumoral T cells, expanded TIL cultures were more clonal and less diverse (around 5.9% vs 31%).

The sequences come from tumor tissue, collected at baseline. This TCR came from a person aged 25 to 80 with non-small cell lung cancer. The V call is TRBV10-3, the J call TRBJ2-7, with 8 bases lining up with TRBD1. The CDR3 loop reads CAISDGTGSKGEQYF. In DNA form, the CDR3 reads TGTGCCATCAGTGACGGGACAGGTAGTAAGGGCGAGCAGTACTTC.